Below, 6 T cell receptor beta chains from the same sample are listed, as sequenced in a study of STAT5B mutations in CD4+ large granular lymphocyte leukemia. The repertoire was sequenced with immunoSEQ multiplex PCR; TCRdb's copy has only in-frame clones and lacks some. The sample has under 40,000 clones; under 85% are singletons. The material sequenced was CD4+ T cells from blood buffy coats. The source of these receptors is a human donor in good health.

V and J are TRBV5-1 and TRBJ1-1; maybe TRBD1 (5 bases). CDR3 size: 14 residues. Trimming removed 4 bases at V and 1 base at J, with 11 bases between. Germline CDR1 is SGHRS and CDR2 is YFSETQ. The CDR3 loop is CASSRGGTNTEAFF. Written as DNA, the CDR3 is TGCGCCAGCAGCCGGGGAGGGACGAACACTGAAGCTTTCTTT.

DNA of the CDR3: TGTGCCAGCAGTTTAGGCGGCGGGGTAGCGGGCGGGCTCCGGTCCTACAATGAGCAGTTCTTC. It specifies CASSLGGGVAGGLRSYNEQFF. V and J are TRBV27 and TRBJ2-1, with 7 bases that match TRBD2. This CDR3 has 21 residues. J lost 1 base, V lost 2 bases, and 20 bases had no gene match. From germline, CDR1 is MNHEY and CDR2 SMNVEV (reference sequence).

The chain combines TRBV7-3 with TRBJ2-6; possible D gene TRBD1, 6 bases. V lost 7 bases, J lost 2 bases, and 15 bases lay in between. Looked up from germline, CDR1 is SGHTA and CDR2 is FQGTGA. The CDR3 covers 16 residues. The CDR3 protein is CASTPGPGAGANVLTF. CDR3 DNA: TGTGCCAGCACCCCCGGACCAGGGGCTGGGGCCAACGTCCTGACTTTC.

The chain uses TRBV7-2 and TRBJ2-3, with D unclear. There are 13 residues in the CDR3. Germline CDR1 and CDR2: SGHTA and FQGNSA. With 3 bases removed from V and 0 bases from J, the gap between germline ends came to 4 bases. Written as DNA, the CDR3 is TGTGCCAGCAGCTTTAAGAGCACAGATACGCAGTATTTT. Protein: CASSFKSTDTQYF.

The CDR3: CASSAPGQAYEQYF. The CDR3 DNA is TGTGCCAGCAGCGCCCCGGGACAAGCCTACGAGCAGTACTTC. The rearrangement uses TRBV6-6 and TRBJ2-5, with TRBD1 as a possible D gene (6 bases). The J call is uncertain, as TRBJ2-7 better fits the DNA end. The CDR3 contains 14 residues. Germline V lookup: CDR1 MNHNY, CDR2 SVGAGI (reference sequence).

Concerning this clone: The germline gene is not matched at one end of the junction; a read error may be the cause. The chain is built from TRBV7-9 and TRBJ2-4; 8 bases line up with TRBD1. The CDR3 covers 15 residues. Germline V gene data show CDR1 as SEHNR and CDR2 as FQNEAQ (reference sequence). Written as DNA, the CDR3 is TGTGCCAGCAGCTTAATTGGACAGGGACCTCTACCCCCTCTCTTC. This encodes CASSLIGQGPLPPLF.